Following are 31 T cell receptor beta chains from one sample sequenced in a study of identical twins. TCRdb reanalysed the 5' RACE reads using MiXCR and keeps one entry per CDR3 protein. The table lists 450,000 or so distinct CDR3 sequences, approximately 15% of them singletons. This same sample was also taken into another study, of yellow fever vaccine responses in identical twins.

Sequenced: CD4+ T cells sorted from blood. These receptors were taken from a woman in her late teens or twenties in good health.

V and J are TRBV2 and TRBJ2-5, with D possibly TRBD1 on 6 matching bases. The CDR3 sequence is 13 residues long. Germline CDR1 and CDR2: SNHLY and FYNNEI. Trimming took 5 bases from V and 9 from J, leaving 16 bases between them. The CDR3 DNA is TGTGCCAGCAGTACAGGGAGAGGAGCGTCCCAGTACTTC. Translated, it gives CASSTGRGASQYF.

The chain has TRBV20-1 and TRBJ2-6; D not resolved. Per germline, CDR1 DFQATT and CDR2 SNEGSKA (reference sequence). There are 13 residues in the CDR3. V was pared by 0 bases and J by 4 bases, with 4 bases between. The CDR3 reads CSARDQGANVLTF. The CDR3, as DNA: TGCAGTGCTAGAGATCAGGGGGCCAACGTCCTGACTTTC.

In DNA, the CDR3 is TGTGCCAGCAGTGCCAAGGGAAGCTCCTACAATGAGCAGTTCTTC. Translated: CASSAKGSSYNEQFF. This rearrangement joins TRBV12-3 or TRBV12-4 to TRBJ2-1; the D is unclear. The length of the CDR3 is 15 residues. V shed 5 bases and J shed 0 bases, with 11 bases lying between them.

This clonotype has more than one count but fewer than ten. This chain connects TRBV14 to TRBJ2-7; D not certain. The CDR3 extends over 15 amino acids. V dropped 0 bases and J dropped 2 bases, with 11 bases sitting between them. The germline CDR1 and CDR2 sequences are SGHDN and FVKESK. This CDR3 reads CASSQETYRAYEQYF. In nucleotides, the CDR3 is TGTGCCAGCAGCCAAGAGACATACCGCGCCTACGAGCAGTACTTC.

V is TRBV29-1 and J is TRBJ1-5, with D perhaps matching TRBD1 (5 bases). Per germline, CDR1 SQVTM and CDR2 ANQGSEA. V was trimmed by 7 bases and J by 7 bases, leaving 17 bases between them. This CDR3 comprises 13 residues. CDR3 DNA: TGCAGCGAGCCCCGCGCGGGGGACCAGCCCCAGCATTTT. Its translation: CSEPRAGDQPQHF.

The chain carries TRBV29-1 and TRBJ2-3; tentatively, D is TRBD1 (5 bases). Germline values: CDR1 SQVTM, CDR2 ANQGSEA. CDR3 size: 13 residues. The ends were cut back, 1 base at V and 5 bases at J, with 10 bases in the middle. CDR3 in DNA: TGCAGCGTTGAAGGGACACTTGGAGATACGCAGTATTTT. It specifies CSVEGTLGDTQYF.

This clonotype was picked up many times. CDR3: CASSLQEKYGYTF. CDR3 nucleotides: TGTGCCAGCAGTTTACAAGAGAAATATGGCTACACCTTC. V gene TRBV12-3 or TRBV12-4 combines with J gene TRBJ1-2; unclear D gene. V lost 2 bases and J 5 bases, leaving 9 bases between the germline ends. CDR3 length: 13 amino acids.

The chain couples TRBV20-1 to TRBJ2-4; perhaps TRBD2 as D (6 bases). The CDR3 covers 19 residues. Looked up from germline, CDR1 is DFQATT and CDR2 is SNEGSKA (reference sequence). V was shortened by 7 bases and J by 1 base, with 29 bases between the two germline ends. The CDR3, as DNA: TGCAGTGGGATGGGGCAGTCTAGCGAGGTTTTCAGTGCCAAAAACATTCAGTACTTC. Its translation: CSGMGQSSEVFSAKNIQYF.

The chain uses TRBV10-3 and TRBJ2-7, with 9 bases lining up with TRBD1. The germline CDR1 and CDR2 sequences are ENHRY and SYGVKD. Unmatched junction bases numbered 9, after V lost 3 bases and J lost 3 bases. This CDR3 is 16 amino acids long. CDR3 sequence reads: CAISDFGTGQRYEQYF. For the CDR3, the DNA is TGTGCCATCAGTGACTTTGGGACAGGGCAACGCTACGAGCAGTACTTC.

The J gene is TRBJ2-7, the V gene TRBV7-2, with a tentative D call TRBD2 (7 bases). This CDR3 spans 15 amino acids. Germline V gives CDR1 SGHTA, CDR2 FQGNSA. The germline V and J ends were trimmed by 1 base and 3 bases, with 13 bases remaining between them. CDR3 sequence reads: CASSLVGGGSYEQYF. In nucleotides, the CDR3 is TGTGCCAGCAGCTTAGTAGGGGGGGGCAGCTACGAGCAGTACTTC.

This clonotype was detected only a few times. J is TRBJ2-1 and V is TRBV12-3 or TRBV12-4; 11 bases fit TRBD2. The CDR3 contains 16 residues. The ends lost 6 bases at V and 4 bases at J; junction bases unmatched: 8. CDR3 region: CASSPLTSGAYNEQFF. The CDR3 bases are TGTGCCAGCAGCCCCCTGACTAGCGGGGCGTACAATGAGCAGTTCTTC.

This clonotype counts as medium-sized (0.01 to 0.1%). This chain links TRBV29-1 with TRBJ2-5; TRBD1 might be the D (5 bases). CDR3 length equals 13 residues. The V and J ends lost 4 bases and 4 bases respectively, with 13 bases between them. The germline V gene has CDR1 SQVTM and CDR2 ANQGSEA. CDR3 nucleotides: TGCAGCGTTGTAAAGGGGTGGGGAGAGACCCAGTACTTC. This sequence encodes CSVVKGWGETQYF.

The rearrangement uses TRBV5-1 and TRBJ2-1; 11 nucleotides align to TRBD1. The germline CDR1 and CDR2 sequences are SGHRS and YFSETQ. V lost 0 bases, J lost 5 bases, and 4 bases stayed unmatched. The CDR3 loop spans 16 amino acids. CDR3 region: CASSLGDRGWDNEQFF. CDR3 coding DNA: TGCGCCAGCAGCTTGGGGGACAGGGGGTGGGACAATGAGCAGTTCTTC.

The CDR3 DNA sequence: TGTGCCAGCAGTTTTGTGAACGCGGAGACCCAGTACTTC. Translated: CASSFVNAETQYF. The J gene is TRBJ2-5, the V gene TRBV28; D call uncertain. CDR3 length: 13 amino acids. Germline assignment: CDR1 MDHEN and CDR2 SYDVKM. Trimming took off 3 bases at V and 5 bases at J, with 10 bases between the two ends.

The chain has TRBV5-1 and TRBJ2-3; D perhaps matches TRBD1 (6 bases). V lost 4 bases to trimming and J lost 0 bases, with 18 bases between them. CDR1 and CDR2 from the germline V gene are SGHRS and YFSETQ. This CDR3 comprises 17 residues. CDR3 region: CASSPQGRGLSTDTQYF. The CDR3 nucleotides are TGCGCCAGCAGCCCCCAGGGCAGGGGCCTTAGCACAGATACGCAGTATTTT.

This clonotype was picked up many times. V is TRBV7-9 and J is TRBJ2-3, with D unclear. CDR1 and CDR2 (germline): SEHNR, FQNEAQ (reference sequence). The CDR3 runs 12 residues. Trimming removed 5 bases at V and 6 bases at J, with 9 bases between. The CDR3 region is CASSPLRDTQYF. The CDR3 nucleotides read TGTGCCAGCAGCCCCCTGCGGGATACGCAGTATTTT.

V gene TRBV18 combines with J gene TRBJ2-5; a possible D gene is TRBD2 (5 bases). This CDR3 is 15 amino acids long. Trimming removed 1 base from V and 5 bases from J, with 14 bases in between. Germline V gives CDR1 KGHSH, CDR2 LQKENI. The CDR3 DNA reads as TGTGCCAGCTCACCACTAAGCGGAGGCGGGGAGACCCAGTACTTC. This sequence encodes CASSPLSGGGETQYF.

This clonotype was observed a few times. The V and J genes are TRBV7-2 and TRBJ2-1; D gene uncertain. This CDR3 has 15 residues. CDR1 and CDR2 (germline): SGHTA, FQGNSA. V lost 5 bases, J lost 1 base, and 12 bases lay in between. CDR3: CASSTSSLSYNEQFF. CDR3 DNA sequence: TGTGCCAGCAGCACCTCGTCGCTATCCTACAATGAGCAGTTCTTC.

The J gene is TRBJ1-1, the V gene TRBV20-1, with a possible D match to TRBD1 (5 bases). Germline assignment: CDR1 DFQATT and CDR2 SNEGSKA (reference sequence). The CDR3 runs to 12 residues. The V and J ends lost 4 bases and 7 bases respectively, with 13 bases between them. CDR3 sequence reads: CSATRQNGEAFF. In DNA, the CDR3 is TGCAGTGCTACTCGACAGAACGGTGAAGCTTTCTTT.

V and J are TRBV10-3 and TRBJ2-3; no firm D call. The germline V gene has CDR1 ENHRY and CDR2 SYGVKD. This CDR3 spans 15 amino acids. Trimming shortened V by 4 bases and J by 6 bases, and 17 bases separated the two germline ends. The CDR3 DNA is TGTGCCATCAGTGCCGGGCTACATAGTCCGGATACGCAGTATTTT. This translates into CAISAGLHSPDTQYF.

In its sample, this clonotype was seen many times. The chain recombines TRBV12-3 or TRBV12-4 with TRBJ2-1; D remains ambiguous. Trimming took off 6 bases at V and 5 bases at J, with 14 bases between the two ends. This CDR3 has 14 amino acids. CDR3 in amino acids: CASRLSDGNNEQFF. CDR3 in DNA: TGTGCCAGCAGACTGTCGGACGGCAACAATGAGCAGTTCTTC.

The chain has TRBV5-5 and TRBJ2-7, with 10 positions matching TRBD1. V trimming: 2 bases; J trimming: 1 base; junction bases outside the gene matches: 6. There are 16 residues in the CDR3. Germline lookup yields CDR1 SGHKS and CDR2 YYEKEE (reference sequence). The CDR3 region has the DNA TGTGCCAGCAGCTTTTGGGACAGGGGTGTTTCCTACGAGCAGTACTTC. Translating gives CASSFWDRGVSYEQYF.

The chain couples TRBV10-3 to TRBJ2-5; either TRBD1 or TRBD2 may supply D (5 bases each). The V end was cut by 1 base, the J end by 5 bases, with 14 bases between. CDR1 is ENHRY, CDR2 SYGVKD, per germline. This CDR3 has 15 residues. For the CDR3, the DNA is TGTGCCATCAGTGAGTTCCCAGGGACCCACGAGACCCAGTACTTC. Translated: CAISEFPGTHETQYF.

The gene calls are TRBV4-2 and TRBJ2-1; 15 bases map to TRBD2. The germline gives CDR1 LGHNA, CDR2 YNFKEQ. This CDR3 spans 19 amino acids. Trimming removed 5 bases from V and 3 bases from J; junction bases left unmatched: 11. The CDR3 DNA reads TGTGCCAGCAGCGAAAAGGGACTAGCGGGAGGATCCTTCTACAATGAGCAGTTCTTC. This codes for CASSEKGLAGGSFYNEQFF.

This clonotype was detected a few times. The V call is TRBV29-1, the J call TRBJ1-2, with 11 bases aligning to TRBD1. The CDR3 runs 17 residues. The V gene's germline CDR1 is SQVTM and CDR2 ANQGSEA. V was clipped by 1 base and J by 4 bases; unmatched bases: 11. CDR3 nucleotide sequence: TGCAGCGTTGAAGGGACAGGGGGCGGTAATGGTATCTATGGCTACACCTTC. This codes for CSVEGTGGGNGIYGYTF.

This clonotype occurred many times. V is TRBV6-5 and J is TRBJ1-5; TRBD1 agrees at 8 bases. Losses at the gene ends were 6 bases for V and 1 base for J; bases not matched to a gene: 5. This CDR3 contains 15 residues. CDR1 is MNHEY and CDR2 is SVGAGI in the germline V gene. CDR3: CASRQTGVSNQPQHF. The CDR3 DNA follows: TGTGCCAGCAGACAGACAGGGGTGAGCAATCAGCCCCAGCATTTT.

This clonotype was seen a handful of times. This rearrangement joins TRBV7-2 to TRBJ2-4, with a possible D match to TRBD1 (6 bases). The CDR3 runs 14 residues. CDR1 is SGHTA, CDR2 FQGNSA, per germline. Trimming cost V 4 bases and J 7 bases, with 14 bases left between them. CDR3 sequence (DNA): TGTGCCAGCAGCTCCGACAGGATTTCTAACATTCAGTACTTC. This sequence encodes CASSSDRISNIQYF.

The rearrangement joins TRBV4-1 to TRBJ2-1, with D perhaps assigned TRBD1 or TRBD2 (6 bases each). V was cut by 4 bases and J by 6 bases, with 19 bases left in between. Germline loops: CDR1 MGHRA, CDR2 YSYEKL. This CDR3 region has 16 residues. The CDR3 protein is CASSLLRGVARNEQFF. CDR3 nucleotide sequence: TGCGCCAGCAGCCTTCTGAGGGGGGTGGCACGCAATGAGCAGTTCTTC.

The chain recombines TRBV7-8 with TRBJ2-7; D not certain. This CDR3 is built from 14 residues. V lost 2 bases and J lost 2, with 10 bases in between. Germline CDR1 is SGHVS and CDR2 is FQNEAQ. The CDR3 nucleotides read TGTGCCAGCAGCTTACTCAGAGTCCCCTACGAGCAGTACTTC. This gives the protein CASSLLRVPYEQYF.

This clonotype was observed a few times. The V gene is TRBV6-5, the J gene TRBJ2-1; D gene unclear. Between the trimmed V and J ends, which lost 3 bases and 7 bases, there was a span of 10 bases. The CDR3 has 13 amino acids. Germline loops: CDR1 MNHEY, CDR2 SVGAGI. Here the CDR3 reads CASSYGFLNEQFF. DNA of the CDR3: TGTGCCAGCAGTTATGGCTTCTTGAATGAGCAGTTCTTC.

The chain recombines TRBV5-1 with TRBJ1-1, with 7 bases aligning to TRBD1. The CDR3 is 16 amino acids. Germline trimming cut 4 bases from V and 1 base from J; bases unmatched to any gene: 10. Germline CDR1 is SGHRS and CDR2 is YFSETQ. CDR3 sequence reads: CASSQPTGLGNTEAFF. In DNA form, the CDR3 reads TGCGCCAGCAGCCAACCGACAGGGCTGGGGAACACTGAAGCTTTCTTT.